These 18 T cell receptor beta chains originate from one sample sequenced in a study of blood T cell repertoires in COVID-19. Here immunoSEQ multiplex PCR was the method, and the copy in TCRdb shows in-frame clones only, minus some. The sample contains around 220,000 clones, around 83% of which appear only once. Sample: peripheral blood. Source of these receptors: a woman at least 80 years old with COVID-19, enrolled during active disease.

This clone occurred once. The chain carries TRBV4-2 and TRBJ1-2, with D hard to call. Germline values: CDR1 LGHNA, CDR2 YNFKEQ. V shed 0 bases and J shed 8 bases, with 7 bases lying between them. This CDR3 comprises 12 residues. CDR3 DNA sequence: TGTGCCAGCAGCCAAGAAGCGGGAGGCTACACCTTC. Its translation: CASSQEAGGYTF.

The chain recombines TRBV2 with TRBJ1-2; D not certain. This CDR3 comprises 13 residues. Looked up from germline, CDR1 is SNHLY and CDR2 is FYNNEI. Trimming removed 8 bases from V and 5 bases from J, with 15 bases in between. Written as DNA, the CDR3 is TGTGCCAGCCTCCTCGCAGTGCTGTATGGCTACACCTTC. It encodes CASLLAVLYGYTF.

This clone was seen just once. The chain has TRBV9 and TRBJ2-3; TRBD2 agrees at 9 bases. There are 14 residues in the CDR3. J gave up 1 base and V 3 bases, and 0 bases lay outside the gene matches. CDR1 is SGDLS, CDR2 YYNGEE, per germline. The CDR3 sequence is CASSASGGTDTQYF. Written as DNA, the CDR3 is TGTGCCAGCAGCGCTAGCGGGGGCACAGATACGCAGTATTTT.

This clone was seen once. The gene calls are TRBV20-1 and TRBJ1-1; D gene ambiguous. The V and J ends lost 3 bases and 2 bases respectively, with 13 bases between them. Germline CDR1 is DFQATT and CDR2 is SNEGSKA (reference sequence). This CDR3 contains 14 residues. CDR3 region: CSASGTGGNTEAFF. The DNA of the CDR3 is TGCAGTGCTAGTGGCACGGGAGGAAACACTGAAGCTTTCTTT.

CDR3 sequence: CAISSGGSFNEQFF. DNA for the CDR3: TGTGCCATCAGTAGCGGCGGGAGTTTCAATGAGCAGTTCTTC. This chain joins TRBV10-3 and TRBJ2-1, with 7 bases aligning to TRBD2. J lost 6 bases, V lost 5 bases, and 7 bases had no gene match. This CDR3 is 14 amino acids long. Per germline, CDR1 ENHRY and CDR2 SYGVKD.

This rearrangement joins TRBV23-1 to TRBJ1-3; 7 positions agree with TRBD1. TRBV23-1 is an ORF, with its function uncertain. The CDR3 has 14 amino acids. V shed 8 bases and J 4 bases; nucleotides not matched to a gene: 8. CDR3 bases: TGCGCCAGCCATGACAGGGTGGTCGGAAACACCATATATTTT. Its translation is CASHDRVVGNTIYF.

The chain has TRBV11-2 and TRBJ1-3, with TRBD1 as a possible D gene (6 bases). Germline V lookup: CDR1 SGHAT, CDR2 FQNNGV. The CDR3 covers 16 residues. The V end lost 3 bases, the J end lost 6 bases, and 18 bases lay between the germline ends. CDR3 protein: CASSFRQVTKENTIYF. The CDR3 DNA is TGTGCCAGCAGCTTCAGACAGGTTACCAAGGAAAACACCATATATTTT.

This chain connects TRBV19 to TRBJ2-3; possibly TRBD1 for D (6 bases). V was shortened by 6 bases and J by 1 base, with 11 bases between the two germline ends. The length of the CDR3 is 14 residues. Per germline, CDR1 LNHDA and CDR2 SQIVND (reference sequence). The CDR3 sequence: CASRNRAGTDTQYF. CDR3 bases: TGTGCCAGTAGAAACAGGGCGGGCACAGATACGCAGTATTTT.

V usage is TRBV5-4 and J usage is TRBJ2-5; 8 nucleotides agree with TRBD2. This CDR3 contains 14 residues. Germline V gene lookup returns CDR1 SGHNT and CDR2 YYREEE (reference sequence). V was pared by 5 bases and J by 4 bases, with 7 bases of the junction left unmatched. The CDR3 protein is CASRAAGGGETQYF. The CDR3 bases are TGTGCCAGCAGGGCCGCGGGGGGTGGAGAGACCCAGTACTTC.

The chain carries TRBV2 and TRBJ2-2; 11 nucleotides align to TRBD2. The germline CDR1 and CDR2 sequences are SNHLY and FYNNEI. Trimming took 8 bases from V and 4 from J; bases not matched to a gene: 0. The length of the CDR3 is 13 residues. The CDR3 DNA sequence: TGTGCCAGCGGGACTAGCGGCACCGGGGAGCTGTTTTTT. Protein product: CASGTSGTGELFF.

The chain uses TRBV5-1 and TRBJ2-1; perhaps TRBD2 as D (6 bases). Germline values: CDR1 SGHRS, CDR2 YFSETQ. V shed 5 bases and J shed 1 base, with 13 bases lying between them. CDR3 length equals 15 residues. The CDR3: CASRGGTPSYNEQFF. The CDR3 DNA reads TGCGCCAGCAGGGGCGGGACGCCATCCTACAATGAGCAGTTCTTC.

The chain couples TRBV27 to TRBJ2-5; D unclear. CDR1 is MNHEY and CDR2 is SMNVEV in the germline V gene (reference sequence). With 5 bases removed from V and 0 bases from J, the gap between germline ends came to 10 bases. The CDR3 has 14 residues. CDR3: CASSISPYQETQYF. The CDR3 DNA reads TGTGCCAGCAGTATCTCTCCTTACCAAGAGACCCAGTACTTC.

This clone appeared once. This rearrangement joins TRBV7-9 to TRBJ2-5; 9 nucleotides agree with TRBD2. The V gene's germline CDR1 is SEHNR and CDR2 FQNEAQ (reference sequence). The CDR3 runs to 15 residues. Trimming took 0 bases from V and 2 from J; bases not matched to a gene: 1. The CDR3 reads CASSLAAGGQETQYF. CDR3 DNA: TGTGCCAGCAGCTTAGCAGCGGGGGGTCAAGAGACCCAGTACTTC.

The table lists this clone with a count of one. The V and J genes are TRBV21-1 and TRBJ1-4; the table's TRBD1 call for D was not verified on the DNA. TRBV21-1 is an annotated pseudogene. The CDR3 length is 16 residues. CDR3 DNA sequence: TGTGCCAGCAGCACCAACCGGACAGGGGTTAATGAAAAACTGTTTTTT. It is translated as CASSTNRTGVNEKLFF.

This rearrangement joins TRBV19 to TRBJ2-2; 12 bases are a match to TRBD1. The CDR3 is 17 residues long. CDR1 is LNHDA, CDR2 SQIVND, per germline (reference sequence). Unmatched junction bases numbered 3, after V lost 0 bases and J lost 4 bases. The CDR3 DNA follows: TGTGCCAGTAGTATAGAGGGGACAGGGGGCTCCACCGGGGAGCTGTTTTTT. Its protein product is CASSIEGTGGSTGELFF.

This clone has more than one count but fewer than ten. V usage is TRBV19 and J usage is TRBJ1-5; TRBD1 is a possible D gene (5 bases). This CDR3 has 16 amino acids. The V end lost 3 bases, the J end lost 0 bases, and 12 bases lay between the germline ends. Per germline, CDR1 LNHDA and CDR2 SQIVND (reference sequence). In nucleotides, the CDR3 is TGTGCCAGTAGTATCGGGGCGGGATATAGCAATCAGCCCCAGCATTTT. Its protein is CASSIGAGYSNQPQHF.

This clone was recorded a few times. CDR3 sequence reads: CASSSLAAEGLEQYF. CDR3 coding DNA: TGCGCCAGCAGCTCCTTAGCGGCAGAGGGGCTCGAGCAGTACTTC. The J gene is TRBJ2-7, the V gene TRBV5-1; TRBD2 is a possible D gene (6 bases). V lost 3 bases and J lost 6, with 19 bases in between. Germline V lookup: CDR1 SGHRS, CDR2 YFSETQ. The CDR3 consists of 15 residues.

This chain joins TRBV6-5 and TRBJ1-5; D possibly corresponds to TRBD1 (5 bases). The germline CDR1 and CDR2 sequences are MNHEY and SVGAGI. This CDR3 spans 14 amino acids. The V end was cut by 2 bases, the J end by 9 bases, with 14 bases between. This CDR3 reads CASSYAGEKWPQHF. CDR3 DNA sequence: TGTGCCAGCAGTTACGCGGGGGAAAAGTGGCCCCAGCATTTT.